This is a list of T cell receptor beta chains from one sample in a study of T cells in Graves' hyperthyroidism and ophthalmopathy. TCRdb used MiXCR to reprocess the multiplex PCR reads, holding one entry per CDR3 protein. There are around 450,000 distinct CDR3 sequences in the sample; around 14% occur only once, and approximately 7.5% lies in the top ten. The sample was blood. The source is a woman under 30 with Graves' hyperthyroidism. Both conserved end residues are part of each CDR3. The order of the fields is J gene, CDR3 length, clone size, V gene, D gene, CDR3 DNA, CDR3 protein. A D gene is named only where the DNA matches it firmly. Clone size is given for some rows only: seen once, a few or many times, or a class if the clone is expanded.

>TRBJ2-5|18|many|TRBV20-1|TRBD2
TGCAGTGCTAGAGATGATAGGAGCGGGGGGCGGTGGATGGAGACCCAGTACTTC
CSARDDRSGGRWMETQYF
>TRBJ1-2|15|NA|TRBV7-9|NA
TGTGCCAGCAGCTTAACCGAAAGGCCCATCTATGGCTACACCTTC
CASSLTERPIYGYTF
>TRBJ1-6|14|many|TRBV7-3|NA
TGTGCCAGCAGCTTAGGAGTAATGCATTCACCCCTCCACTTT
CASSLGVMHSPLHF
>TRBJ2-1|18|NA|TRBV5-4|TRBD2
TGTGCCAGCAGCCCCGGACTAGCGGGGGCCCCCTCCTACAATGAGCAGTTCTTC
CASSPGLAGAPSYNEQFF
>TRBJ2-7|15|many|TRBV5-6|TRBD1
TGTGCCAGCAGCTTGTGGTGGACAGGCTCCTACAAGCAGTACTTC
CASSLWWTGSYKQYF
>TRBJ1-5|16|NA|TRBV5-1|TRBD1
TGCGCCAGCAGCCGCAGGACAGGGGATAGCAATCAGCCCCAGCATTTT
CASSRRTGDSNQPQHF
>TRBJ2-7|13|many|TRBV12-3/TRBV12-4|NA
TGTGCCAGCAGGAAGGGTGGGTCCTACGAGCAGTACTTC
CASRKGGSYEQYF
>TRBJ2-3|14|few|TRBV20-1|TRBD2
TGCAGTGCCCAGGGACTACCTAGCACAGATACGCAGTATTTT
CSAQGLPSTDTQYF
>TRBJ1-5|15|many|TRBV6-1|TRBD1
TGTGCCAGCTGTGACGGGGGACAGGGGACTCAGCCCCAGCATTTT
CASCDGGQGTQPQHF
>TRBJ2-4|16|many|TRBV2|NA
TGTGCCAGCAGTGATCGACTAGCCGCAGGGGGAAACATTCAGTACTTC
CASSDRLAAGGNIQYF
>TRBJ2-1|12|many|TRBV12-3/TRBV12-4|NA
TGTGCCAGCAGTGGTCGATGGAATGAGCAGTTCTTC
CASSGRWNEQFF
>TRBJ2-1|15|many|TRBV3-1|NA
TGTGCCAGCAGCCAAAGTTTCGAGCCCTACAATGAGCAGTTCTTC
CASSQSFEPYNEQFF
>TRBJ2-1|16|many|TRBV6-1|TRBD2
TGTGCCAGCAGTTTCCTTCCCGGGGGGGCGGAGAATGAGCAGTTCTTC
CASSFLPGGAENEQFF
>TRBJ2-5|16|many|TRBV13|TRBD1
TGTGCCAGCAGCTTAGGGCAGGGGGCGACGGGTGAGACCCAGTACTTC
CASSLGQGATGETQYF
>TRBJ1-5|13|few|TRBV20-1|NA
TGCAGTGCTAGGCAGGCCCTCGGAGAGCCCCAGCATTTT
CSARQALGEPQHF
>TRBJ2-7|14|few|TRBV5-1|TRBD1
TGCGCCAGCAGCTCCGGGGACAGACTCCATGGGCAGTACTTC
CASSSGDRLHGQYF
>TRBJ2-7|13|many|TRBV20-1|NA
TGCAGTGCTAGAGATGGGGCCCGTCACGAGCAGTACTTC
CSARDGARHEQYF
>TRBJ2-4|15|many|TRBV28|NA
TGTGCCAGCAGTTATCCAGGGTTAGCCAAAAACATTCAGTACTTC
CASSYPGLAKNIQYF
>TRBJ2-1|15|NA|TRBV20-1|TRBD2
TGCAGTGCTGCCACTAGCGGGGGCCGCTACAATGAGCAGTTCTTC
CSAATSGGRYNEQFF
>TRBJ2-7|14|many|TRBV12-3/TRBV12-4|NA
TGTGCCAGCAGTGGGGGACATATCTCCTACGAGCAGTACTTC
CASSGGHISYEQYF
>TRBJ2-1|17|NA|TRBV4-1|TRBD2
TGCGCCAGCAGCCAAGAGGGGACTAGCGGTCCCCAGGGCGAGCAGTTCTTC
CASSQEGTSGPQGEQFF
>TRBJ2-3|16|many|TRBV14|TRBD2
TGTGCCAGCAGCCAACGATCGGGAGGTAGGAGAGATACGCAGTATTTT
CASSQRSGGRRDTQYF
>TRBJ2-7|15|many|TRBV3-1|TRBD2
TGTGCCAGCAGCCGCGGTAGCGGGGCCTCCTACGAGCAGTACTTC
CASSRGSGASYEQYF
>TRBJ2-2|16|many|TRBV7-2|NA
TGTGCCAGCAGCCTGACCTACACAGGGAAAGGCGGGGAGCTGTTTTTT
CASSLTYTGKGGELFF
>TRBJ1-5|15|many|TRBV7-9|TRBD1
TGTGCCAGCAGCGACGGGACAGGGGGACATCAGCCCCAGCATTTT
CASSDGTGGHQPQHF
>TRBJ1-1|12|NA|TRBV20-1|NA
TGCAGTGCGCCCTCCATGAACACTGAAGCTTTCTTT
CSAPSMNTEAFF
>TRBJ2-5|18|NA|TRBV2|TRBD2
TGTGCCAGCAGTCCGGAATTAAGCGGGGGGGCCGGGGGAGAGACCCAGTACTTC
CASSPELSGGAGGETQYF
>TRBJ1-2|14|many|TRBV10-3|TRBD1
TGTGCCATCAGGACGGACAGGCGCCACTATGGCTACACCTTC
CAIRTDRRHYGYTF
>TRBJ2-1|13|few|TRBV19|TRBD2
TGTGCCAGTAGGGGACTAGCCAACGATGAGCAGTTCTTC
CASRGLANDEQFF
>TRBJ1-1|10|many|TRBV2|NA
TGTGCCACCTCGGAGACAGTCGCTTTCTTT
CATSETVAFF
>TRBJ1-3|10|few|TRBV6-1|NA
TGTGCCAGCCCAGGTAACACCATATATTTT
CASPGNTIYF
>TRBJ2-5|12|many|TRBV6-1|NA
TGTGCCAGCAGTGCACGACAAGAGACCCAGTACTTC
CASSARQETQYF
>TRBJ2-1|14|NA|TRBV5-1|TRBD1
TGCGCCAGCAGCTATGGACAGGGAGACAATGAGCAGTTCTTC
CASSYGQGDNEQFF
>TRBJ2-7|14|NA|TRBV10-2|TRBD2
TGCGCCAGCAGTGGACTAGCGGGAGGCTACGAGCAGTACTTC
CASSGLAGGYEQYF
>TRBJ2-2|16|NA|TRBV12-3/TRBV12-4|NA
TGTGCCAGCAGTCCCAGGCAGGTGGTAAACACCGGGGAGCTGTTTTTT
CASSPRQVVNTGELFF
>TRBJ2-5|14|many|TRBV27|NA
TGTGCCAGCAGACGGACTGCTAAACAAGAGACCCAGTACTTC
CASRRTAKQETQYF
>TRBJ1-3|14|few|TRBV2|TRBD1
TGTGCCAGCAGGTGGGACAGGGCTGGAAACACCATATATTTT
CASRWDRAGNTIYF
>TRBJ2-3|16|few|TRBV9|TRBD2
TGTGCCAGCAGCCCCCGAACGGGAGGGCCGACAGATACGCAGTATTTT
CASSPRTGGPTDTQYF
>TRBJ1-6|15|few|TRBV7-9|NA
TGTGCCAGCAGCTTAGGTCTAAGGGGAAATTCACCCCTCCACTTT
CASSLGLRGNSPLHF
>TRBJ1-4|15|few|TRBV19|TRBD1
TGTGCCAGTAGGAGAAGCAGGGGGATAGATGAAAAACTGTTTTTT
CASRRSRGIDEKLFF
>TRBJ2-5|14|NA|TRBV28|NA
TGTGCTAGCAGTCCCAGGGGCATCGAGGGGACCCAGTACTTC
CASSPRGIEGTQYF
>TRBJ2-1|12|many|TRBV2|TRBD2
TGTGCCAGCAGTGAGGCGGGGGGGCGGGAGTTCTTC
CASSEAGGREFF
>TRBJ2-7|14|many|TRBV20-1|TRBD1
TGCAGTGCTAGAGCGGGACAGGTCGAGAGGGAGCAGTACTTC
CSARAGQVEREQYF
>TRBJ2-5|14|few|TRBV5-1|NA
TGCGCCAGCAGCTTGGGGACAGCTGAAGAGACCCAGTACTTC
CASSLGTAEETQYF
>TRBJ2-7|15|many|TRBV28|TRBD1
TGTGCCAGCCCTCGGTTGGGACAGGGCACCAACGAGCAGTACTTC
CASPRLGQGTNEQYF
>TRBJ1-6|16|NA|TRBV3-1|NA
TGTGCCAGCACCTCAAGGGAGGGCGGGTATAATTCACCCCTCCACTTT
CASTSREGGYNSPLHF
>TRBJ1-5|15|NA|TRBV30|NA
TGTGCCTGCAGTGCTTCTCAGGGTAGCAATCAGCCCCAGCATTTT
CACSASQGSNQPQHF
>TRBJ1-6|14|NA|TRBV12-3/TRBV12-4|TRBD1
TGTGCCAGCAGTTTCTCAGGGGGTTATTCACCCCTCCACTTT
CASSFSGGYSPLHF
>TRBJ2-3|16|many|TRBV6-1|NA
TGTGCCAGCAGTGAACTGGCGGGTCTTAGCACAGATACGCAGTATTTT
CASSELAGLSTDTQYF
>TRBJ2-3|14|NA|TRBV20-1|NA
TGCAGTGCTAGATCTGACGGGCACACAGATACGCAGTATTTT
CSARSDGHTDTQYF
>TRBJ1-6|16|many|TRBV27|NA
TGTGCCAGCAGTTTATCGCTACCGGGATCGGGCTCACCCCTCCACTTT
CASSLSLPGSGSPLHF
>TRBJ1-3|15|many|TRBV28|NA
TGTGCCAGCTCCTTGGGAGGGAGCCGGGGAAACACCATATATTTT
CASSLGGSRGNTIYF
>TRBJ1-2|14|many|TRBV20-1|NA
TGCAGTGCTAGAGATCTTGGCGGGAACTATGGCTACACCTTC
CSARDLGGNYGYTF
>TRBJ2-7|15|many|TRBV6-2/TRBV6-3|NA
TGTGCCAGCAGTACGGACTGGGCGAGCTCCTACGAGCAGTACTTC
CASSTDWASSYEQYF
>TRBJ2-1|12|many|TRBV7-2|NA
TGTGCCAGCAGCTTAGGTTGGGGTGAGCAGTTCTTC
CASSLGWGEQFF
>TRBJ2-1|14|many|TRBV30|TRBD2
TGTGCCTGGAGTGTCGCTAGCGGAGACAATGAGCAGTTCTTC
CAWSVASGDNEQFF
>TRBJ1-6|15|many|TRBV6-2/TRBV6-3|NA
TGTGCCAGCAGTTGGGCAGGGTCCCATAATTCACCCCTCCACTTT
CASSWAGSHNSPLHF
>TRBJ2-3|16|NA|TRBV12-3/TRBV12-4|TRBD2
TGTGCCAGCAGTTTTACCGGGAGGGCCCTTACAGATACGCAGTATTTT
CASSFTGRALTDTQYF
>TRBJ2-1|17|NA|TRBV9|TRBD2
TGTGCCAGCAGCACTCGGCAACTAGCGGGAGCCCCACATGAGCAGTTCTTC
CASSTRQLAGAPHEQFF